This TCR beta chain was documented in a study of shared clonotypes between healthy human individuals. This CDR3 is built from 13 residues. V gave up 4 bases and J gave up 3 bases, with 10 bases separating them. The germline CDR1 and CDR2 sequences are SNHLY and FYNNEI. Measured with immunoSEQ multiplex PCR; TCRdb has only the in-frame clones, and not every one. The sample holds about 520,000 clones, approximately 80% seen once. The sequenced sample was PBMCs. This receptor was identified in a woman in her thirties or forties in good health. Some clones in this sample may be carry-over from other donors' samples. The chain links TRBV2 to TRBJ2-7; no clear D. The CDR3 loop reads CASSVGFLYEQYF. CDR3 nucleotides: TGTGCCAGCAGTGTGGGGTTCCTCTACGAGCAGTACTTC.